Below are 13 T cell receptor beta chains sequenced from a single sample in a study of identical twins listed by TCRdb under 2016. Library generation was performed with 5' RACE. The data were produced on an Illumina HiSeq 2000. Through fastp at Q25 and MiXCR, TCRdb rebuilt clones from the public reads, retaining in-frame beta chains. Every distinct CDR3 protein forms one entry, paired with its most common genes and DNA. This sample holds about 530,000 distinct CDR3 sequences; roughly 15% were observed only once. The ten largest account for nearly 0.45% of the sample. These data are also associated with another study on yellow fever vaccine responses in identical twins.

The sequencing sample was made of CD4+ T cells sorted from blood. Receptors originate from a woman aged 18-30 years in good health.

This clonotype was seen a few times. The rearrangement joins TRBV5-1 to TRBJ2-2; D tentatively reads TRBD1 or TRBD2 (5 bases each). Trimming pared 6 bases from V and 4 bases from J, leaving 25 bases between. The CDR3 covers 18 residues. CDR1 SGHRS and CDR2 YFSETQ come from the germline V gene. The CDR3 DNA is TGCGCCAGCATCTCAATGTACGGGGACGGCGCGGGCACCGGGGAGCTGTTTTTT. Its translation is CASISMYGDGAGTGELFF.

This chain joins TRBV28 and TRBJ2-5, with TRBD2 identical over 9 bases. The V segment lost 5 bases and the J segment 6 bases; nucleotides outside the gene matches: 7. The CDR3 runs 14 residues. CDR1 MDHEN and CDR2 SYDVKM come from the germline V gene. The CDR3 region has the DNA TGTGCCAGCAGTCCACTCAGCGGGGGGAAGACCCAGTACTTC. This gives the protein CASSPLSGGKTQYF.

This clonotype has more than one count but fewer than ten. The CDR3, as DNA: TGCAGTGCTTTCGTCCCAGGAGCCACCGGGGAGCTGTTTTTT. Translating gives CSAFVPGATGELFF. V gene TRBV20-1 combines with J gene TRBJ2-2; D not resolved. This CDR3 is built from 14 residues. Trimming removed 5 bases from V and 4 bases from J, with 14 bases in between. From germline, CDR1 is DFQATT and CDR2 SNEGSKA (reference sequence).

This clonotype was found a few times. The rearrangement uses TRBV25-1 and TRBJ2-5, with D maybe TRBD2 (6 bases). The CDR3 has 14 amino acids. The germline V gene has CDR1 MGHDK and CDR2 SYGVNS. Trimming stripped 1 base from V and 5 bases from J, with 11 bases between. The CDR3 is CASSESGSVETQYF. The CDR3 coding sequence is TGTGCCAGCAGTGAATCCGGGAGCGTGGAGACCCAGTACTTC.

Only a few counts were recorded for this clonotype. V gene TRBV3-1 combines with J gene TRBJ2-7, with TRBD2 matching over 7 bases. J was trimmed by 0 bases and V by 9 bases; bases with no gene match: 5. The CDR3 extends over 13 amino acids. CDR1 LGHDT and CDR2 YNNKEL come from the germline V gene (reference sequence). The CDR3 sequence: CASSRGSSYEQYV. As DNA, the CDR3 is TGTGCCAGTTCGCGGGGGAGCTCCTACGAGCAGTACGTC.

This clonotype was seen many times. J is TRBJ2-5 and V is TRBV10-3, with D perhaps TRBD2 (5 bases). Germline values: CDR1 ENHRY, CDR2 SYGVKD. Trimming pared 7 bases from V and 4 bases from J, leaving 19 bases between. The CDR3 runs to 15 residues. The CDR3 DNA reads TGTGCCATCACCGCCGGACCGGAGGTTCGAGAGACCCAGTACTTC. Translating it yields CAITAGPEVRETQYF.

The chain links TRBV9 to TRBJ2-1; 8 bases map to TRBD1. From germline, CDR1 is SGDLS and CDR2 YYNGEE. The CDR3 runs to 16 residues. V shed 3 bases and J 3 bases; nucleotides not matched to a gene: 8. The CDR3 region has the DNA TGTGCCAGCAGCGCAGGGACAGGTTCCGTCTACAATGAGCAGTTCTTC. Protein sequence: CASSAGTGSVYNEQFF.

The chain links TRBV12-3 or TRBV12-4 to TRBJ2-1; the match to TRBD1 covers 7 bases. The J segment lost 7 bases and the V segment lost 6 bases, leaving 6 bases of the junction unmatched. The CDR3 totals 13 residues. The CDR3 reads CASRATGVNEQFF. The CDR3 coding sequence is TGTGCCAGCAGAGCCACAGGGGTTAATGAGCAGTTCTTC.

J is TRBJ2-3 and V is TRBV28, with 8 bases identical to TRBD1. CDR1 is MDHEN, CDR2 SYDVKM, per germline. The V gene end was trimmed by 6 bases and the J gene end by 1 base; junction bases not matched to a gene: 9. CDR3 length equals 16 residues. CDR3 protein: CASSPGGRLGTDTQYF. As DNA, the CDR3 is TGTGCCAGCAGCCCAGGGGGCCGGCTGGGCACAGATACGCAGTATTTT.

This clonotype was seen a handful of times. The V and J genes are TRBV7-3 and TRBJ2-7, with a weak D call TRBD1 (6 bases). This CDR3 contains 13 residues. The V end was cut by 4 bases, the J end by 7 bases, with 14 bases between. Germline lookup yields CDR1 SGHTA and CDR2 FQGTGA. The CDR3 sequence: CASSSGQREEQYF. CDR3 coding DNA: TGTGCCAGCAGCTCCGGACAGAGAGAGGAGCAGTACTTC. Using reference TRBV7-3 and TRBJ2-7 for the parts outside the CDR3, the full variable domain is GAGVSQTPSNKVTEKGKYVELRCDPISGHTALYWYRQSLGQGPEFLIYFQGTGAADDSGLPNDRFFAVRPEGSVSTLKIQRTERGDSAVYLCASSSGQREEQYFGPGTRLTVT.

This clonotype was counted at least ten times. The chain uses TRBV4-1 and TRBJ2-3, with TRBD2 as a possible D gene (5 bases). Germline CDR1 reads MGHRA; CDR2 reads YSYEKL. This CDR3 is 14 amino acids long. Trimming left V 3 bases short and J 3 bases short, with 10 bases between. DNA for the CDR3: TGCGCCAGCAGCCAGTCTAGCCTTACAGATACGCAGTATTTT. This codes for CASSQSSLTDTQYF.

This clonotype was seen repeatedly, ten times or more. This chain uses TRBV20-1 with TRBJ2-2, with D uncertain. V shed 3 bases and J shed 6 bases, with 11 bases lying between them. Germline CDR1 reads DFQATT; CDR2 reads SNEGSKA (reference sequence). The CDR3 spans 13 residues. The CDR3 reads CSASSPSPGELFF. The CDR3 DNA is TGCAGTGCTAGCTCTCCGTCACCCGGGGAGCTGTTTTTT.

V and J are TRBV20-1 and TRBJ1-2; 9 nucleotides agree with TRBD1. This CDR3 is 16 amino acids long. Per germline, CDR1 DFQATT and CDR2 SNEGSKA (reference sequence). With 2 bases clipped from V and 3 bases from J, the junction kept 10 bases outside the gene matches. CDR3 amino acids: CSARPNGQGIDYGYTF. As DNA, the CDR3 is TGCAGTGCTAGACCTAACGGACAGGGGATTGACTATGGCTACACCTTC.